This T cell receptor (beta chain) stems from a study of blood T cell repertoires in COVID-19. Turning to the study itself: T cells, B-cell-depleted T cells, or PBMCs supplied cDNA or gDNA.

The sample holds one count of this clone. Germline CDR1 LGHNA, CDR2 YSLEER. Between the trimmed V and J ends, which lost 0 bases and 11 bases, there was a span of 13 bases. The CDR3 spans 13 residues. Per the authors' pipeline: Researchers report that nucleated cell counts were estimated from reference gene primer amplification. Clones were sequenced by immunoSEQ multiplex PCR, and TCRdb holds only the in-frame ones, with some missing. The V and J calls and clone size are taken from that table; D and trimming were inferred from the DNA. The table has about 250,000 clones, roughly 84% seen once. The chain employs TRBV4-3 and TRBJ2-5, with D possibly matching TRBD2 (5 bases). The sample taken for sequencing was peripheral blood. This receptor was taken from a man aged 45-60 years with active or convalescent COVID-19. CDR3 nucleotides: TGCGCCAGCAGCCAAGATCTGGTTGGACTTCAGTACTTC. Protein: CASSQDLVGLQYF.